Following are 8 T cell receptor beta chains from one sample sequenced in a study of T-cell memory formation after mild COVID-19. TCRdb redid the calling of the 5' RACE reads with MiXCR, one entry per CDR3 protein. The table has approximately 560,000 distinct CDR3 sequences, about 18% seen once. The material sequenced was PBMCs or a T cell subset sorted from them (not recorded which). These receptors originate from an adult woman who had mild COVID-19 (a few samples of this study predate the infection). Cell type and time point are not known.

The J gene is TRBJ2-3, the V gene TRBV24-1, with 8 bases fitting TRBD1. V lost 2 bases and J lost 0; bases outside the gene matches: 0. The CDR3 is 15 residues long. Germline V gene sequence: CDR1 KGHDR, CDR2 SFDVKD. The CDR3 sequence: CATSDWDRSTDTQYF. The CDR3 DNA follows: TGTGCCACCAGTGATTGGGACAGGAGCACAGATACGCAGTATTTT.

This clonotype appeared a few times. This chain uses TRBV7-9 with TRBJ2-7; D may be TRBD1 (6 bases). Germline CDR1 reads SEHNR; CDR2 reads FQNEAQ (reference sequence). This CDR3 contains 14 residues. With 6 bases removed from V and 7 bases from J, the gap between germline ends came to 19 bases. CDR3: CASSQPGVLGEQYF. In DNA form, the CDR3 reads TGTGCCAGCAGTCAGCCAGGGGTTTTAGGGGAGCAGTACTTC.

J is TRBJ2-6 and V is TRBV7-8, with 8 bases identical to TRBD1. V dropped 5 bases and J dropped 0; count of bases not matched to a gene: 12. Germline lookup yields CDR1 SGHVS and CDR2 FQNEAQ. The CDR3 totals 19 residues. CDR3 bases: TGTGCCAGCAGCCGTCTCCGTGGACAGGGAATCTCTGGGGCCAACGTCCTGACTTTC. Amino acids: CASSRLRGQGISGANVLTF.

The chain carries TRBV28 and TRBJ1-2; perhaps TRBD1 as D (6 bases). Germline-derived CDR1 and CDR2 are MDHEN and SYDVKM. This CDR3 region has 15 residues. V was shortened by 6 bases and J by 2 bases, with 16 bases between the two germline ends. Here the CDR3 DNA reads TGTGCCAGCAGCCTACCCGGAGGGGGAAACTATGGCTACACCTTC. Its protein is CASSLPGGGNYGYTF.

CDR3 nucleotides: TGTGCCAGCATCACGGGAGGGACAGGGGGCTCTGAAGCTTTCTTT. Translated, it gives CASITGGTGGSEAFF. The chain is built from TRBV12-3 or TRBV12-4 and TRBJ1-1; 12 bases match TRBD1. This CDR3 is built from 15 residues. Losses at the gene ends were 7 bases for V and 6 bases for J; bases not matched to a gene: 9.

This chain links TRBV7-6 with TRBJ1-1, with D uncertain. Trimming pared 7 bases from V and 1 base from J, leaving 10 bases between. There are 13 residues in the CDR3. Germline CDR1 and CDR2: SGHVS and FNYEAQ. The CDR3 reads CASKRTGNTEAFF. In DNA form, the CDR3 reads TGTGCCAGCAAACGGACGGGGAACACTGAAGCTTTCTTT. The variable domain in full, with the rest retrieved from reference TRBV7-6 and TRBJ1-1, is GAGVSQSPRYKVTKRGQDVALRCDPISGHVSLYWYRQALGQGPEFLTYFNYEAQQDKSGLPNDRFSAERPEGSISTLTIQRTEQRDSAMYRCASKRTGNTEAFFGQGTRLTVV.

At least ten counts were recorded for this clonotype. The chain employs TRBV4-2 and TRBJ2-1; 9 bases are shared with TRBD2. V lost 4 bases and J lost 4; bases outside the gene matches: 5. CDR1 LGHNA and CDR2 YNFKEQ come from the germline V gene. The CDR3 totals 15 residues. CDR3: CASSPGLAPYNEQFF. CDR3 sequence (DNA): TGTGCCAGCAGCCCCGGACTAGCGCCTTACAATGAGCAGTTCTTC.

The rearrangement joins TRBV12-3 or TRBV12-4 to TRBJ1-5; D possibly corresponds to TRBD1 (5 bases). CDR3 length: 17 amino acids. V lost 6 bases, J lost 2 bases, and 20 bases lay in between. The CDR3 region is CASSLTRGGGGNQPQHF. The CDR3 nucleotides are TGTGCCAGCAGCCTGACCCGCGGGGGAGGAGGCAATCAGCCCCAGCATTTT.